These 13 T cell receptor beta chains were sequenced from one sample in a study of cytomegalovirus exposure and HLA in healthy donors. It was with 60 Vbeta and 13 Jbeta primers that the PCR ran. TCRdb's table, derived via immunoSEQ multiplex PCR, lists solely in-frame clones and lacks some. Of some 130,000 clones in the sample, less than 80% are singletons; the top ten hold roughly 6.8%. The sequencing input was PBMCs. The receptors were sampled from a man in his forties in good health and CMV-seropositive.

This chain connects TRBV13 to TRBJ2-7, with 9 bases fitting TRBD1. V trimming: 5 bases; J trimming: 6 bases; junction bases outside the gene matches: 8. Germline CDR1 PRHDT, CDR2 FYEKMQ (reference sequence). This CDR3 has 14 amino acids. CDR3 DNA: TGTGCCAGCAGCCTACCGGGACAGGGTCCCGAGCAGTACTTC. This sequence encodes CASSLPGQGPEQYF.

The chain is built from TRBV5-1 and TRBJ2-3, with a weak D call TRBD2 (6 bases). The V and J ends lost 6 bases and 1 base respectively, with 12 bases between them. This CDR3 is built from 14 residues. Germline V gene lookup returns CDR1 SGHRS and CDR2 YFSETQ. The CDR3 loop is CASKVGSGTDTQYF. CDR3 coding DNA: TGCGCCAGCAAGGTCGGGAGCGGCACAGATACGCAGTATTTT. The full variable domain, completed using reference TRBV5-1 and TRBJ2-3, is KAGVTQTPRYLIKTRGQQVTLSCSPISGHRSVSWYQQTPGQGLQFLFEYFSETQRNKGNFPGRFSGRQFSNSRSEMNVSTLELGDSALYLCASKVGSGTDTQYFGPGTRLTVL.

This chain links TRBV10-1 with TRBJ2-5, with D perhaps matching TRBD2 (5 bases). Germline assignment: CDR1 WNHNN and CDR2 SYGVQD (reference sequence). This CDR3 is 14 amino acids long. The V and J ends lost 4 bases and 3 bases respectively, with 12 bases between them. The CDR3 DNA reads TGCGCCAGCAGTGCCTTCCGGACTGAAGAGACCCAGTACTTC. Translated: CASSAFRTEETQYF.

The CDR3: CASSESAGRIDTQYF. CDR3 sequence (DNA): TGCGCCAGCAGTGAGTCGGCGGGACGAATTGATACGCAGTATTTT. This chain links TRBV10-2 with TRBJ2-3, with D perhaps matching TRBD2 (6 bases). In germline, CDR1 is WSHSY, CDR2 SAAADI. This CDR3 region has 15 residues. V dropped 0 bases and J dropped 6 bases, with 13 bases sitting between them.

This clone appeared a few times. The chain is built from TRBV30 and TRBJ2-2; D uncertain. The CDR3 is 11 amino acids. CDR1 is GTSNPN and CDR2 is SVGIG in the germline V gene (reference sequence). Trimming removed 5 bases from V and 5 bases from J, with 6 bases in between. The CDR3 DNA reads TGTGCCTGGCAACGGACCGGGGAGCTGTTTTTT. Its translation: CAWQRTGELFF. Full variable domain (rest looked up from reference TRBV30 and TRBJ2-2): SQTIHQWPATLVQPVGSPLSLECTVEGTSNPNLYWYRQAAGRGLQLLFYSVGIGQISSEVPQNLSASRPQDRQFILSSKKLLLSDSGFYLCAWQRTGELFFGEGSRLTVL.

The genes are TRBV6-5 and TRBJ1-5; D is unresolved. Germline CDR1 is MNHEY and CDR2 is SVGAGI. The CDR3 loop spans 14 amino acids. Trimming left V 6 bases short and J 6 bases short, with 15 bases between. This chain's CDR3 is CASRRWRGAQPQHF. The CDR3 nucleotides read TGTGCCAGCAGAAGGTGGCGGGGAGCTCAGCCCCAGCATTTT.

The rearrangement links TRBV5-6 to TRBJ2-3; D gene uncertain. In germline, CDR1 is SGHDT, CDR2 YYEEEE. The CDR3 totals 14 residues. V dropped 4 bases and J dropped 0 bases, with 9 bases sitting between them. DNA for the CDR3: TGTGCCAGCAGCCCAGACATCAGCACAGATACGCAGTATTTT. This gives the protein CASSPDISTDTQYF.

The chain links TRBV5-4 to TRBJ2-1, with D perhaps matching TRBD1 (5 bases). V lost 0 bases and J lost 0, with 7 bases in between. This CDR3 spans 15 amino acids. Germline V lookup: CDR1 SGHNT, CDR2 YYREEE (reference sequence). The CDR3 spells CASSLEQGSYNEQFF. Here the CDR3 DNA reads TGTGCCAGCAGCTTGGAGCAGGGCTCCTACAATGAGCAGTTCTTC.

The genes are TRBV28 and TRBJ2-5; D is unclear. V lost 3 bases and J 11 bases, leaving 16 bases between the germline ends. The CDR3 contains 13 residues. Germline V gives CDR1 MDHEN, CDR2 SYDVKM. The CDR3 region has the DNA TGTGCCAGCAGTTTCCAACAGTCGGTTGTGCAGTACTTC. This gives the protein CASSFQQSVVQYF.

The genes are TRBV2 and TRBJ1-4; 8 bases align to TRBD1. Germline V lookup: CDR1 SNHLY, CDR2 FYNNEI. The CDR3 length is 15 residues. V lost 8 bases to trimming and J lost 3 bases; unmatched junction nucleotides: 8. CDR3 nucleotide sequence: TGTGCCAGCTCTAAAGGGGGACAGGCTAATGAAAAACTGTTTTTT. Amino acid sequence: CASSKGGQANEKLFF.

A note on this clone: Its ends do not fully match the called genes, so a read error is possible. The rearrangement links TRBV7-9 to TRBJ1-2; 9 nucleotides agree with TRBD1. The CDR3 totals 15 residues. The germline gives CDR1 SEHNR, CDR2 FQNEAQ (reference sequence). The CDR3 bases are TGTTCCAGCAGCTTAGTGGGACAGGGTGCCTATGGCTACACCTTC. Residues: CSSSLVGQGAYGYTF. The whole variable domain, remainder taken from reference TRBV7-9 and TRBJ1-2, is DTGVSQNPRHKITKRGQNVTFRCDPISEHNRLYWYRQTLGQGPEFLTYFQNEAQLEKSRLLSDRFSAERPKGSFSTLEIQRTEQGDSAMYLCSSSLVGQGAYGYTFGSGTRLTVV.

The gene calls are TRBV14 and TRBJ1-3; D gene ambiguous. Germline V gene lookup returns CDR1 SGHDN and CDR2 FVKESK. V shed 3 bases and J shed 0 bases, with 6 bases lying between them. There are 14 residues in the CDR3. The CDR3 is CASSQRSSGNTIYF. In nucleotides, the CDR3 is TGTGCCAGCAGCCAGCGGAGCTCTGGAAACACCATATATTTT.

This clone came up once. The J gene is TRBJ1-1, the V gene TRBV2; D remains ambiguous. The CDR3 sequence is 13 residues long. The germline V gene encodes CDR1 SNHLY and CDR2 FYNNEI. The germline V and J ends were trimmed by 8 bases and 0 bases, with 10 bases remaining between them. CDR3 DNA: TGTGCCAGCGAGGGATTCATGAACACTGAAGCTTTCTTT. This translates into CASEGFMNTEAFF.